This TCR beta chain emerged from a study of cytomegalovirus exposure and HLA in healthy donors (dated by TCRdb to 2016 to 2017). Regarding the research as a whole: The roughly 700 repertoires of the first cohort and the roughly 110 validation repertoires were produced on the same platform, according to a later analysis. The study was designed to test whether signatures of past pathogen exposure could be identified by cataloging public T cell receptors. Along with the approximately 650-subject first cohort, a separate validation cohort of over a hundred different subjects was used. High-throughput TCR immunosequencing, statistical association of individual TCRs with disease status, and machine learning were combined to predict cytomegalovirus infection status. Results and caveats for the whole study, not just this receptor: Most TCR sequences were observed very rarely across donors, whereas some public TCRs were present in many individuals. A later analysis lacked HLA typing for the validation cohort, so it scored co-occurrence in that cohort across all 110 or so repertoires. The classifier was reported to diagnose cytomegalovirus status with high specificity and sensitivity in both the original and validation cohorts. Subsequent analysis determined that TCRs grouped into clusters in the first cohort also showed a tendency toward co-occurrence across the roughly 120 validation repertoires, and 94% of cluster scores exceeded 0. The authors suggested that the approach could potentially be generalized to other disease states and immunological phenotypes. A total of roughly 160 TCR beta chains were listed by the study as associated with cytomegalovirus. A few of the identified cytomegalovirus-associated TCR beta chains were confirmed in vitro to be specific for cytomegalovirus antigens.

Receptor amplification or capture employed the immunoSEQ multiplex PCR assay. Per the source publication's procedure: A statistical classification framework was built to diagnose cytomegalovirus status from the catalog of TCR beta chain sequences. In its TCRdb copy, this immuneACCESS table keeps in-frame sequences only and misses some clones. Where compared with another copy, unresolved V genes explain less than half of these, and the others have no known cause. That table supplies the V and J calls and clone size; D and trimming were determined from the DNA. Within this sample are roughly 300,000 clones, with more than 75% of them counted one time only. The ten largest clones capture roughly 1% of the sample. The CDR3 contains 14 residues, cysteine and phenylalanine counted. The sequence is cut down to CDR3 DNA, 42 bases in frame from base 1. V ends up 4 bases short and J 2 bases short, with an unmatched junction base count of 5. In the germline V gene, CDR1 corresponds to LGHNA and CDR2 to YNFKEQ.

Notes on this clone: What this receptor recognizes is not known. No much larger clonotype is one base removed from it; base qualities were not supplied.

Donors formed part of the validation cohort, which comprised 120 subjects and was distinct from the first cohort of under 850 subjects. This clonotype originated in a young woman in good health and CMV-seronegative. The sequenced material came from PBMCs. The chain is assembled from TRBV4-2 and TRBJ2-7, with TRBD1 identical over 7 junction bases. Read as DNA, the sequence is TGTGCCAGCAGCCCGACAGGGTCGGCCTACGAGCAGTACTTC. The encoded protein is CASSPTGSAYEQYF.